The present T cell receptor (beta chain) was sequenced within a study of T cells in localized non-small cell lung cancer. Study-wide findings and caveats: Uninvolved adjacent lung had higher T cell clonality than tumor and all other tissues. The appearance of a median 57 of the top 100 tumor clones was seen in adjacent lung. Sequencing involved a lone tumor region, leaving heterogeneity possible.

Measured with immunoSEQ multiplex PCR; TCRdb has only the in-frame clones, and not every one. Here the sample spans over a thousand clones, about 33% being singletons. Per the germline V gene, CDR1 is SGHNT and CDR2 is YENEEA. The CDR3 runs 15 residues. The V gene lost 5 bases and the J gene lost 0 bases, with 10 bases spanning the gap. This clone is categorized as medium-sized. Its target is unknown. The V gene is TRBV11-3, the J gene TRBJ1-4; D uncertain. Sequenced here: lung tumor tissue, sampled before any cancer treatment. This TCR was sampled from a man aged 35-75 years with stage II lung adenocarcinoma. The CDR3 reads CASSQLHPTNEKLFF. The CDR3, as DNA: TGTGCCAGCAGCCAACTACACCCAACTAATGAAAAACTGTTTTTT.